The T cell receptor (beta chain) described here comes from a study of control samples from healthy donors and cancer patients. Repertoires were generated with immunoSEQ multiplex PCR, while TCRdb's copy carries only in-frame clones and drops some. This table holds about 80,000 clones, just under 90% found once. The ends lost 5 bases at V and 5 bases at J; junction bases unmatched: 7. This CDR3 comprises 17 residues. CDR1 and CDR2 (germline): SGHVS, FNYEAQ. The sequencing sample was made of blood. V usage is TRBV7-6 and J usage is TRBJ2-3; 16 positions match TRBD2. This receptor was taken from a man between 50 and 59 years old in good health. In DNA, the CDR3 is TGTGCCAGCAGCCCGGGGACTAGCGGGGGGGCGGGAGATACGCAGTATTTT. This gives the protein CASSPGTSGGAGDTQYF.